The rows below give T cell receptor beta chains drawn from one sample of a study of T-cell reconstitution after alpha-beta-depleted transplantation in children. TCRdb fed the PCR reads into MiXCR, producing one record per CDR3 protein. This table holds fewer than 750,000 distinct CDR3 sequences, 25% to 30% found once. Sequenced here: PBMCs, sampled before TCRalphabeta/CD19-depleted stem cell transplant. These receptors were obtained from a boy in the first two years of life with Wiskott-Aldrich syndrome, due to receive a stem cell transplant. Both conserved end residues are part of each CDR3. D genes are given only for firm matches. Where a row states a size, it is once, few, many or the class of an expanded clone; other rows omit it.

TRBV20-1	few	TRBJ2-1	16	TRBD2	TGCAGTGCTAGAGATTACACTAGCGGATCCTACAATGAGCAGTTCTTC	CSARDYTSGSYNEQFF
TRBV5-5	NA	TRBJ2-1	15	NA	TGTGCCAGCAGCTTTACCTTGGACTCAATTAATGAGCAGTTCTTC	CASSFTLDSINEQFF
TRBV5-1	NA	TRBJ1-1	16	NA	TGCGCCAGCAGCCGGGGACGGCGTCAAGAGAACACTGAAGCTTTCTTT	CASSRGRRQENTEAFF
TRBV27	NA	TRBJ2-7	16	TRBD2	TGTGCCAGCAGTCTGGACGGCCTAGCGGTCTCCTACGAGCAGTACTTC	CASSLDGLAVSYEQYF
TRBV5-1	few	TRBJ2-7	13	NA	TGCGCCAGCAGCCTGCTACGCTACGGCGAGCAGTACTTC	CASSLLRYGEQYF
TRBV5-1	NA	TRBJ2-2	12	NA	TGCGCCAGCATCCCTAGCTCCGGGGAGCTGTTTTTT	CASIPSSGELFF
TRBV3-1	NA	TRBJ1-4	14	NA	TGTGCCAGCAGCCAAGATTTCTATCAGGCGAAACTGTTTTTT	CASSQDFYQAKLFF
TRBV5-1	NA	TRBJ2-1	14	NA	TGCGCCAGCAGCGTAGACAGGTTCTACAATGAGCAGTTCTTC	CASSVDRFYNEQFF
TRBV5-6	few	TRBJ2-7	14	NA	TGTGCCAGCAGCCCCTCGGGGGTTGCCTACGAGCAGTACTTC	CASSPSGVAYEQYF
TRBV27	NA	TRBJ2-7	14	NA	TGTGCCAGCAGCAACCGGATGGGAGTCTACGAGCAGTACTTC	CASSNRMGVYEQYF
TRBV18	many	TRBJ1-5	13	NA	TGTGCCAGCTCACCACAGGGCAATCAGCCCCAGCATTTT	CASSPQGNQPQHF
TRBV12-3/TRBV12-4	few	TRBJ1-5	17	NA	TGTGCCAGCAGTTTAGACGAGGGGGGCGCGGGCAATCAGCCCCAGCATTTT	CASSLDEGGAGNQPQHF
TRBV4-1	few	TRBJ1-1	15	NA	TGCGCCAGCAGCCAAGACCAGAGCATGAACACTGAAGCTTTCTTT	CASSQDQSMNTEAFF
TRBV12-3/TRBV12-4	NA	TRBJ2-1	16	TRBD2	TGTGCCAGCAGATTTTATCTAGCGGGCCTCCCCAATGAGCAGTTCTTC	CASRFYLAGLPNEQFF
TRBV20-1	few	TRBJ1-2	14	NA	TGCAGTGCTAGAGATGCCAGGGGAGGGTATGGCTACACCTTC	CSARDARGGYGYTF
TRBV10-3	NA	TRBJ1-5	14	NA	TGTGCCATCAGTCCGGACAAGGGCAATCAGCCCCAGCATTTT	CAISPDKGNQPQHF
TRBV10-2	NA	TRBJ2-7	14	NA	TGCGCCAGCAGTGAGTCCTGGGGTGCCTACGAGCAGTACTTC	CASSESWGAYEQYF
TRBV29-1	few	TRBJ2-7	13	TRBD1	TGCAGCGTAGACGGTCAGGGGGCGAACGAGCAGTACTTC	CSVDGQGANEQYF
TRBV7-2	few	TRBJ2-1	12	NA	TGTGCCAGCAGCTTAGTCGGGTATGAGCAGTTCTTC	CASSLVGYEQFF
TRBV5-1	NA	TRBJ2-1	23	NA	TGCGCCAGCAGCCCGCGGTGGAGGGGGGACCCGAACTTAATGATAAAAAGATACAATGAGCAGTTCTTC	CASSPRWRGDPNLMIKRYNEQFF
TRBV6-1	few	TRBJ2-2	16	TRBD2	TGTGCCAGCAGTGAACTAGCGGGAACGAACACCGGGGAGCTGTTTTTT	CASSELAGTNTGELFF
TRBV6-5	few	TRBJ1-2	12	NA	TGTGCCAGCAGGGACGGACGCTATGGCTACACCTTC	CASRDGRYGYTF
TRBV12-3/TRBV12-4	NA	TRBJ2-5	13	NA	TGTGCCAGCAGCCTGGTGGTGGTGGGGACCCAGTACTTC	CASSLVVVGTQYF
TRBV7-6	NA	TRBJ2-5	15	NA	TGTGCCAGCAGCTTAAGGTACGACGGTCAAGAGACCCAGTACTTC	CASSLRYDGQETQYF
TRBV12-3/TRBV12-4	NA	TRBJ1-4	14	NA	TGTGCCAGCAGATTACAGCCAACTAATGAAAAACTGTTTTTT	CASRLQPTNEKLFF
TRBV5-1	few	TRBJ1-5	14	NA	TGCGCCAGCAGCCCCTCGGGCCTTGATCAGCCCCAGCATTTT	CASSPSGLDQPQHF
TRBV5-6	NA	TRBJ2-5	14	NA	TGTGCCAGCAGCGCGACTGGAACACAAGAGACCCAGTACTTC	CASSATGTQETQYF
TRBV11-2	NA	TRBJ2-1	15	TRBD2	TGTGCCAGCAGCTTAGGGAGCGGGAGATTGAATGAGCAGTTCTTC	CASSLGSGRLNEQFF
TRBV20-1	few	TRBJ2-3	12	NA	TGCAGTGCTAGGGGGTTGGCAGATACGCAGTATTTT	CSARGLADTQYF
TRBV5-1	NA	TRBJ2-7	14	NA	TGCGCCAGCAGCTTGGCGACCGGGGACGACGAGCAGTACTTC	CASSLATGDDEQYF
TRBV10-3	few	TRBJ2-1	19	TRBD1	TGTGCCATCAGTGAGTCCTTAGACAGGGTCACGGGCTACTACAATGAGCAGTTCTTC	CAISESLDRVTGYYNEQFF
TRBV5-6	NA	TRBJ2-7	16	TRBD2	TGTGCCAGCAGACCCCGGACTAGCGGGAGGGCCTACGAGCAGTACTTC	CASRPRTSGRAYEQYF
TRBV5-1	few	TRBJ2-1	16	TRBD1	TGCGCCAGCAGCTTAAGGGGGCAGGGCACAGGGAATGAGCAGTTCTTC	CASSLRGQGTGNEQFF